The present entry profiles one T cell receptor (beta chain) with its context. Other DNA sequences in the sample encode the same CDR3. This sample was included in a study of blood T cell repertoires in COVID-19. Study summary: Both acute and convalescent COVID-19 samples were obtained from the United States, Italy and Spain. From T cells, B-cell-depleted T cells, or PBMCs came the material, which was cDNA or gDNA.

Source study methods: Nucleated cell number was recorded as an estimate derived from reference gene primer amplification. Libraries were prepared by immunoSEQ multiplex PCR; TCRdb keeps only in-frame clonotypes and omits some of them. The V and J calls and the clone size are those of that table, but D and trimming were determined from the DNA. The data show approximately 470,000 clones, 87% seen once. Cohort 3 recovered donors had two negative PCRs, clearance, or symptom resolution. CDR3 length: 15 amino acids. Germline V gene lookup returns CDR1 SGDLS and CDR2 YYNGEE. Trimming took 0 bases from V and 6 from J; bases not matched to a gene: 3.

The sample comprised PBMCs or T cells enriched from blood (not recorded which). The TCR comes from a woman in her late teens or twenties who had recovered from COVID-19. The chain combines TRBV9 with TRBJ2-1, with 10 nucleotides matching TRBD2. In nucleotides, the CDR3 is TGTGCCAGCAGCGTAGGAGCGGGGGGGCCCAATGAGCAGTTCTTC. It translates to CASSVGAGGPNEQFF.